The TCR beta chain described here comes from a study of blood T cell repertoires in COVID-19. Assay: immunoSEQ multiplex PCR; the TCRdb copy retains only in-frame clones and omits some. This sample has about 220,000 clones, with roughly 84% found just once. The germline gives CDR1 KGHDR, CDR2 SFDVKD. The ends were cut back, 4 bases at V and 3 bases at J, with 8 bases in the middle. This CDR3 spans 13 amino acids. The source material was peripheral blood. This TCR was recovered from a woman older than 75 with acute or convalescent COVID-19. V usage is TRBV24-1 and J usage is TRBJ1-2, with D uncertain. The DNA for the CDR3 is TGTGCCACCAGTGAGCAGGACTACTATGGCTACACCTTC. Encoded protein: CATSEQDYYGYTF.